The subject of this entry is one T cell receptor (beta chain). Its antigen is not known. Some clones are missing from TCRdb's copy, which holds only in-frame ones; the method was immunoSEQ multiplex PCR. The sample holds tens of thousands of clones, 80% to 85% seen once. The record originates from a study of OX40 agonist ivuxolimab in advanced cancers. The overall study: Each dose-escalation patient presented with hepatocellular carcinoma, melanoma, renal cell or head and neck cancer.

Germline CDR1 and CDR2: LNHNV and YYDKDF (reference sequence). Between the trimmed V and J ends, which lost 3 bases and 7 bases, there was a span of 18 bases. This CDR3 comprises 16 residues. Findings of the study overall: At 0.1 to 3.0 mg/kg, clonal expansion of CD4+ and CD8+ blood T cells had occurred by week 6. Low clonal expansion, among the lowest seen, marked partial responders at 0.1-3.0 mg/kg.

This sequence was found in an adult with an advanced solid tumor such as melanoma, head and neck, liver or kidney cancer. The source material was CD4+ or CD8+ T cells sorted from blood, sampled in a trial of the OX40 agonist ivuxolimab. This sequence joins TRBV15 and TRBJ1-4; possibly TRBD1 for D (6 bases). CDR3 sequence: CATSSVLQGTREKLFF. CDR3 in DNA: TGTGCCACCAGCAGCGTCTTACAGGGAACACGTGAAAAACTGTTTTTT.